One T cell receptor beta chain is described in this entry. Its antigen is unidentified. The protocol was immunoSEQ multiplex PCR, while the TCRdb copy is restricted to in-frame clones and leaves out a portion. The sample lists about 170,000 clones; 75% to 90% were seen once. The sample belongs to a study of T cell responses to AZD1222 COVID-19 vaccine. Broader study findings: Vaccine-related CD4 TCRs covered spike, predominating at 160-218 and 743-854.

V was clipped by 6 bases and J by 6 bases, with 29 bases between them. Germline V lookup: CDR1 LNHDA, CDR2 SQIVND (reference sequence). This CDR3 has 18 residues. The chain uses TRBV19 and TRBJ1-1, with a weak D call TRBD1 (6 bases). This material consisted of peripheral blood, taken 28 days after the second dose of the MenACWY control vaccine. The clonotype was recovered from an adult who received the MenACWY meningococcal vaccine as a control. The CDR3 loop reads CASSHPRGKGGRESEAFF. The CDR3 DNA follows: TGTGCCAGTAGCCACCCTAGGGGGAAAGGGGGACGTGAATCTGAAGCTTTCTTT. Complete variable domain (other parts from reference TRBV19 and TRBJ1-1): DGGITQSPKYLFRKEGQNVTLSCEQNLNHDAMYWYRQDPGQGLRLIYYSQIVNDFQKGDIAEGYSVSREKKESFPLTVTSAQKNPTAFYLCASSHPRGKGGRESEAFFGQGTRLTVV.